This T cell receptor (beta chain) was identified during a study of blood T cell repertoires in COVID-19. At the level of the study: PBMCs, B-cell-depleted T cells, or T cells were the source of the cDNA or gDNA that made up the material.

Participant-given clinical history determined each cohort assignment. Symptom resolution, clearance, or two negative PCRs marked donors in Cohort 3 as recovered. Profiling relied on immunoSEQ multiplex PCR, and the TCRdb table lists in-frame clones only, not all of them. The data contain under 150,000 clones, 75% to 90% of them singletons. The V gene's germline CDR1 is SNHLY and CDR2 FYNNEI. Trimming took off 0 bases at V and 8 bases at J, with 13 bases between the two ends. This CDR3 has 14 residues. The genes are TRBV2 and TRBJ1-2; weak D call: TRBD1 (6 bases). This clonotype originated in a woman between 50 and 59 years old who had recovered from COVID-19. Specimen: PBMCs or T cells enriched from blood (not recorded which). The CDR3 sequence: CASSEARTVEGYTF. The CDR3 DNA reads TGTGCCAGCAGTGAAGCGCGGACAGTGGAGGGCTACACCTTC.